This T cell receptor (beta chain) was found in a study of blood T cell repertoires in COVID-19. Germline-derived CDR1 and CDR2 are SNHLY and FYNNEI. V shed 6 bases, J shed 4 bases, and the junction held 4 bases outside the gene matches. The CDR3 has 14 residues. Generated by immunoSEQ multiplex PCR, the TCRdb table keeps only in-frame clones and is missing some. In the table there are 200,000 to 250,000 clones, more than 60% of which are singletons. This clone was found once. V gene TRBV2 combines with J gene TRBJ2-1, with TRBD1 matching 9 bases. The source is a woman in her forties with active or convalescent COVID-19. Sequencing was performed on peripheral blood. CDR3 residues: CASRPGQGYNEQFF. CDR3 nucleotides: TGTGCCAGCAGGCCGGGACAGGGATACAATGAGCAGTTCTTC.